Shown below are 9 T cell receptor beta chains from a single sample sequenced in a study of regulatory T cells in long-lasting Graves disease. Indicated time point: newly diagnosed GD, antithyroid drugs for less than 3 months. The TCR library was made from RNA extracted from PBMCs. To make TCR beta libraries, researchers used iRepertoire HTBI primers and Arm-PCR of CDR3 regions. MiXCR was run by TCRdb on the multiplex PCR reads, yielding one entry per CDR3 protein. The data show roughly 400,000 distinct CDR3 sequences, 16% seen once. These sequences were also reported in another study, on T cells in Graves' hyperthyroidism and ophthalmopathy.

The sequenced sample was peripheral blood mononuclear cells (PBMCs), obtained at new diagnosis, from a patient treated with antithyroid drugs. The receptors stem from a woman under 30 with Graves disease.

This clonotype was seen ten or more times. The chain uses TRBV2 and TRBJ2-3; D is undetermined. The length of the CDR3 is 16 residues. CDR1 is SNHLY and CDR2 is FYNNEI in the germline V gene. Trimming cost V 2 bases and J 2 bases, with 14 bases left between them. The chain's CDR3 is CASSERRRHYTDTQYF. DNA of the CDR3: TGTGCCAGCAGTGAACGCAGGCGCCACTACACAGATACGCAGTATTTT. The full variable domain, in which reference TRBV2 and TRBJ2-3 provide the parts outside the CDR3, is EPEVTQTPSHQVTQMGQEVILRCVPISNHLYFYWYRQILGQKVEFLVSFYNNEISEKSEIFDDQFSVERPDGSNFTLKIRSTKLEDSAMYFCASSERRRHYTDTQYFGPGTRLTVL.

The V and J genes are TRBV4-1 and TRBJ2-5; D may be TRBD2 (6 bases). The germline V gene encodes CDR1 MGHRA and CDR2 YSYEKL. The CDR3 length is 15 residues. Between the trimmed V and J ends, which lost 1 base and 5 bases, there was a span of 14 bases. The CDR3 loop reads CASSQGVGSRETQYF. In DNA, the CDR3 is TGCGCCAGCAGCCAAGGAGTCGGGAGCCGGGAGACCCAGTACTTC.

This clonotype was detected only once. The chain recombines TRBV11-2 with TRBJ2-1, with 7 bases lining up with TRBD2. Germline CDR1 and CDR2: SGHAT and FQNNGV. V was pared by 1 base and J by 1 base, with 4 bases of the junction left unmatched. The CDR3 is 16 residues long. CDR3: CASSLGLAESYNEQFF. The CDR3 bases are TGTGCCAGCAGCTTAGGTCTAGCGGAATCCTACAATGAGCAGTTCTTC.

The chain uses TRBV10-3 and TRBJ2-1; D ambiguous. The V gene lost 5 bases and the J gene lost 0 bases, with 11 bases spanning the gap. CDR3 length: 15 amino acids. Germline loops: CDR1 ENHRY, CDR2 SYGVKD. CDR3 nucleotides: TGTGCCATCAGTAAGAAGGCTAGCTCCTACAATGAGCAGTTCTTC. Translating gives CAISKKASSYNEQFF.

This clonotype came up many times. The CDR3 nucleotides are TGTGCCAGCAGCTTAGACTTTACAGATACGCAGTATTTT. It yields the protein CASSLDFTDTQYF. The chain uses TRBV7-2 and TRBJ2-3; no clear D. The CDR3 length is 13 residues. Trimming left V 1 base short and J 3 bases short, with 5 bases between. Germline values: CDR1 SGHTA, CDR2 FQGNSA.

This clonotype was seen at least ten times. The CDR3 loop reads CASSPTTRSFDAQYF. The CDR3 DNA reads as TGTGCCAGCAGCCCAACAACTAGATCGTTTGATGCGCAGTATTTT. V and J are TRBV11-1 and TRBJ2-3, with D possibly being TRBD2 (5 bases). The CDR3 runs to 15 residues. V dropped 5 bases and J dropped 10 bases, with 22 bases sitting between them. Per the germline V gene, CDR1 is SGHAT and CDR2 is FQDESV (reference sequence).

The gene calls are TRBV25-1 and TRBJ2-3; D not certain. The CDR3 spans 14 residues. Germline V CDR1 and CDR2: MGHDK, SYGVNS. V was cut by 6 bases and J by 8 bases, with 18 bases left in between. CDR3: CASSPSGYMGTQYF. CDR3 in DNA: TGTGCCAGCAGCCCCTCCGGATACATGGGTACGCAGTATTTT.

Many counts were recorded for this clonotype. The CDR3 nucleotides are TGCGCCAGCAGCTTTGGCGCGGTGGGATACGAGCAGTACTTC. Residues: CASSFGAVGYEQYF. This sequence joins TRBV5-1 and TRBJ2-7; D gene ambiguous. V was cut by 2 bases and J by 4 bases, with 13 bases left in between. The CDR3 runs to 14 residues. CDR1 is SGHRS and CDR2 is YFSETQ in the germline V gene.

The chain carries TRBV7-9 and TRBJ2-7; 12 bases align to TRBD2. CDR1 SEHNR and CDR2 FQNEAQ come from the germline V gene (reference sequence). The CDR3 is made up of 18 amino acids. V dropped 3 bases and J dropped 3; count of bases not matched to a gene: 12. The CDR3, as DNA: TGTGCCAGCAGCTTTGTAGGGAGACTAGCGGGAGTAGACTACGAGCAGTACTTC. Encoded protein: CASSFVGRLAGVDYEQYF.